Following are 4 T cell receptor beta chains from one sample sequenced in a study of blood T cell repertoires in COVID-19. The assay was immunoSEQ multiplex PCR, and TCRdb's table has in-frame clones only and misses some. The data hold over 95,000 clones, with approximately 84% observed a single time. What was sequenced was peripheral blood. These receptor sequences come from a man aged 50 to 60 with acute or convalescent COVID-19.

The genes are TRBV6-2 or TRBV6-3 and TRBJ2-2; TRBD2 agrees at 9 bases. This CDR3 has 17 residues. The ends lost 5 bases at V and 2 bases at J; junction bases unmatched: 9. The germline V gene encodes CDR1 MNHEY and CDR2 SVGEGT. The CDR3 reads CASSGTGAGGNTGELFF. As DNA, the CDR3 is TGTGCCAGCAGTGGGACGGGAGCGGGGGGAAACACCGGGGAGCTGTTTTTT.

The chain is built from TRBV18 and TRBJ2-1, with TRBD2 identical over 10 bases. Germline CDR1 reads KGHSH; CDR2 reads LQKENI. This CDR3 contains 16 residues. Trimming removed 2 bases from V and 3 bases from J; junction bases left unmatched: 4. The CDR3 here is CASSPSGLAFYNEQFF. The DNA of the CDR3 is TGTGCCAGCTCACCATCGGGACTAGCGTTCTACAATGAGCAGTTCTTC.

This clone was seen only a few times. The rearrangement uses TRBV19 and TRBJ1-5; TRBD1 aligns across 7 bases. CDR1 LNHDA and CDR2 SQIVND come from the germline V gene (reference sequence). The J segment lost 0 bases and the V segment lost 5 bases, leaving 10 bases of the junction unmatched. This CDR3 region has 17 residues. This chain's CDR3 is CASSPQTGSNSNQPQHF. CDR3 in DNA: TGTGCCAGTAGTCCGCAGACAGGGAGCAATAGCAATCAGCCCCAGCATTTT.

The rearrangement links TRBV4-1 to TRBJ1-1; D unclear. The CDR3 contains 13 residues. V shed 11 bases and J shed 0 bases, with 13 bases lying between them. Germline V lookup: CDR1 MGHRA, CDR2 YSYEKL. The CDR3 DNA reads as TGCGCCTACACGGAGGAGATGAACACTGAAGCTTTCTTT. Its protein product is CAYTEEMNTEAFF.